The source of this TCR beta chain is a study of cytomegalovirus exposure and HLA in healthy donors. At the level of the study: HLA-typed donors contributed about 85 million unique TCRs, which were held in an early data release. Study-level points and caveats: On later analysis, the bulk of CMV-associated TCR beta chains appeared to be HLA-restricted.

Germline CDR1 SGHVS, CDR2 FNYEAQ. The CDR3 is 13 amino acids. With 60 Vbeta and 13 Jbeta primers, the PCR was carried out. The table came from immunoSEQ multiplex PCR; TCRdb's copy has only in-frame clones and leaves some out. The data show more than 95,000 clones, with 80% seen just once and about 8.9% held by the top ten. With regard to this clone: Its specificity is unknown.

The donors comprised healthy bone marrow donors. The chain combines TRBV7-6 with TRBJ2-7, with D unresolved. The last part of the DNA fits TRBJ2-1 better; the J call may be wrong. Sequencing used PBMCs. This sequence was found in a man aged 30-40 years in good health and CMV-seropositive. Here the CDR3 reads CASSSFPDNEQFF. DNA of the CDR3: TGTGCCAGCAGCTCCTTCCCCGACAATGAGCAGTTCTTC.